Only a few counts were recorded for the clone carrying this T cell receptor beta chain. Its antigen remains unknown. Assay used: immunoSEQ multiplex PCR; TCRdb lists only in-frame clones, some missing. The data hold roughly 10,000 clones, with approximately 61% observed a single time. These data come from a study of tissue T cells after allogeneic stem cell transplantation. Study-wide results and limits: Anatomically similar tissues had similar TCR repertoires within each patient. Shared clones across patients were few; motif clustering revealed tissue-specific shared signatures. Some tissue clones might be persisting host cells; their alloreactivity or antigen specificity was not determined.

Autopsy tissues spanned esophagus to rectum, liver, skin, and lymphoid organs including spleen. The sequenced sample was tissue from the jejunum, obtained at autopsy. The TCR comes from a woman aged 18 to 50 with breast cancer.

Here the CDR3 reads CASSYTRGGYEQYF. DNA of the CDR3: TGTGCCAGCAGTTACACGAGAGGGGGATACGAGCAGTACTTC. V gene TRBV6-5 combines with J gene TRBJ2-7, with D maybe TRBD1 (6 bases). CDR1 MNHEY and CDR2 SVGAGI come from the germline V gene. Trimming cost V 2 bases and J 4 bases, with 12 bases left between them. The CDR3 has 14 residues.